The T cell receptor beta chain under discussion was sequenced for a study of shared clonotypes between healthy human individuals. Regarding the study as a whole: The four-donor shared clonotypes exceeded non-shared clonotypes in generation probability, with non-shared ones scoring lower.

Positive CCR7 selection of CD45RO-negative cells yielded the naive CD8 cells, and terminally differentiated effector memory CD45RA+ cells were excluded. Among the donors, all were Caucasian adults who lived in Nashville, Tennessee. As to this clone: Its antigen is unknown.

The protocol was immunoSEQ multiplex PCR, while the TCRdb copy is restricted to in-frame clones and leaves out a portion. The top ten hold 0.09% to 0.13% of the sample, which has 550,000 to 750,000 clones, just under 97% seen once. The source is a woman in her twenties or thirties in good health. Sequenced: naive CD8+ T cells sorted from blood.

CDR3: CASSFGPTGYTEAFF. CDR3 bases: TGTGCCAGCAGTTTTGGACCTACAGGGTACACTGAAGCTTTCTTT. The genes are TRBV28 and TRBJ1-1; a weak D match, TRBD1 (6 bases). The CDR3 is 15 amino acids. V was trimmed by 3 bases and J by 3 bases, leaving 14 bases between them. The V gene's germline CDR1 is MDHEN and CDR2 SYDVKM.